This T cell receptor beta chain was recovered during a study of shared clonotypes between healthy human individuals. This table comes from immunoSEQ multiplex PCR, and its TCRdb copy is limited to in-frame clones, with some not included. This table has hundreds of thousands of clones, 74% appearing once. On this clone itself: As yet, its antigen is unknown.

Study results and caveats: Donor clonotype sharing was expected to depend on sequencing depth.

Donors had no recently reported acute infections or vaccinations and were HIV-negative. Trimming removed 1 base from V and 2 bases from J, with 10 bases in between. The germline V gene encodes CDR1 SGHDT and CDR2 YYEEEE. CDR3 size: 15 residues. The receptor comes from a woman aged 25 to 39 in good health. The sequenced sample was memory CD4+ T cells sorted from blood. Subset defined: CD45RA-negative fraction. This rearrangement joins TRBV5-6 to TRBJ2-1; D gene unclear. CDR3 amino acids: CASSLRRFTYNEQFF. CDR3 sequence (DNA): TGTGCCAGCAGCTTGCGACGGTTTACCTACAATGAGCAGTTCTTC.